This T cell receptor beta chain was sequenced in a study of T cells in Graves' hyperthyroidism and ophthalmopathy. Study in general: Peripheral blood was taken when the disease was first diagnosed, before any treatment began. Study findings and constraints: Expanded thyroid clonotypes (above 0.001) were mostly also found in blood.

Newly diagnosed hyperthyroidism, duration under 2 months, in patients aged 18 to 65. The diagnoses drew upon clinical symptoms, serum thyroxine and TRAb, thyroid ultrasound and orbital computed tomography. This clonotype was observed many times. Its specificity is not known. The TCR beta CDR3 regions underwent amplification using RNA transcripts as the source. TCR CDR3 regions were first amplified by RT-PCR with HTBI primers. Each CDR3 protein gets one entry after TCRdb re-called the multiplex PCR reads with MiXCR. The top ten clones hold over 8.5% of a sample with hundreds of thousands of distinct CDR3 sequences, 13% of them seen once. This CDR3 has 13 residues. CDR1 and CDR2 from the germline V gene are MNHNS and SASEGT. The V end lost 6 bases, the J end lost 2 bases, and 11 bases lay between the germline ends.

This rearrangement joins TRBV6-1 to TRBJ2-7, with D possibly matching TRBD1 (5 bases). Sequenced sample: blood. The receptor was isolated from a woman younger than 30 with Graves' hyperthyroidism. CDR3 nucleotide sequence: TGTGCCAGCAGGGGGCGACGAGCCTACGAGCAGTACTTC. Amino acid sequence: CASRGRRAYEQYF.